The 30 T cell receptor beta chains given below trace back to one sample, sequenced in a study of blood T cell repertoires in COVID-19 (dated by TCRdb to 2018 to 2020). The receptor library was made with the immunoSEQ multiplex PCR assay. TCRdb carries this immuneACCESS record with in-frame sequences only. Its versions omit some clonotypes, under half of them owing to an unresolved V gene in the studies checked, with the rest unexplained. Recorded for this sample are approximately 240,000 clones; approximately 84% of them occurred a single time. The ten biggest clones cover about 4% of the sample. The source material was peripheral blood. The origin of the receptors is a man between 45 and 60 years old with acute or convalescent COVID-19.

This chain uses TRBV13 with TRBJ1-6; possible D gene TRBD1, 5 bases. Trimming shortened V by 5 bases and J by 7 bases, and 15 bases separated the two germline ends. The CDR3 loop spans 15 amino acids. Germline CDR1 PRHDT, CDR2 FYEKMQ (reference sequence). CDR3 residues: CASSPPQVKNSPLHF. The CDR3 DNA sequence: TGTGCCAGCAGCCCCCCACAGGTCAAAAATTCACCCCTCCACTTT. Looking up the rest from reference TRBV13 and TRBJ1-6 gives the full variable domain: AAGVIQSPRHLIKEKRETATLKCYPIPRHDTVYWYQQGPGQDPQFLISFYEKMQSDKGSIPDRFSAQQFSDYHSELNMSSLELGDSALYFCASSPPQVKNSPLHFGNGTRLTVT.

This chain connects TRBV6-5 to TRBJ2-7; tentative D call: TRBD2 (6 bases). With 5 bases removed from V and 2 bases from J, the gap between germline ends came to 16 bases. The V gene's germline CDR1 is MNHEY and CDR2 SVGAGI. This CDR3 region has 15 residues. CDR3 in DNA: TGTGCCAGCAGTCAATTGGGGAGGACCCCCTACGAGCAGTACTTC. Protein sequence: CASSQLGRTPYEQYF.

The rearrangement joins TRBV5-1 to TRBJ1-2; 9 positions match TRBD1. Unmatched junction bases numbered 5, after V lost 3 bases and J lost 5 bases. The CDR3 is 14 residues long. Germline V CDR1 and CDR2: SGHRS, YFSETQ. Here the CDR3 reads CASSSGTGRYGYTF. The CDR3 DNA sequence: TGCGCCAGCAGCTCGGGGACAGGGAGATATGGCTACACCTTC.

The CDR3 reads CASSINGYSPLHF. The CDR3 DNA sequence: TGTGCCAGCAGTATAAACGGGTATTCACCCCTCCACTTT. The V call is TRBV27, the J call TRBJ1-6; D unclear. Trimming cost V 5 bases and J 8 bases, with 10 bases left between them. The CDR3 totals 13 residues. CDR1 and CDR2 from the germline V gene are MNHEY and SMNVEV (reference sequence).

This clone was seen repeatedly, ten times or more. This chain joins TRBV15 and TRBJ2-1; 7 bases align to TRBD2. This CDR3 is built from 12 residues. Trimming cost V 0 bases and J 14 bases; bases outside gene matches: 4. Germline V gene sequence: CDR1 LNHNV, CDR2 YYDKDF (reference sequence). CDR3 sequence: CATSREGREEFF. In DNA, the CDR3 is TGTGCCACCAGCAGAGAGGGTCGGGAGGAGTTCTTC.

V and J are TRBV7-8 and TRBJ1-1; D may be TRBD1 (6 bases). The CDR3 covers 14 residues. Germline-derived CDR1 and CDR2 are SGHVS and FQNEAQ. V lost 5 bases and J 4 bases, leaving 14 bases between the germline ends. The CDR3 here is CASSLKDRLTEAFF. The CDR3 DNA reads as TGTGCCAGCAGCCTAAAAGACAGGCTCACTGAAGCTTTCTTT. Full variable domain (remainder filled in from reference TRBV7-8 and TRBJ1-1): GAGVSQSPRYKVAKRGQDVALRCDPISGHVSLFWYQQALGQGPEFLTYFQNEAQLDKSGLPSDRFFAERPEGSVSTLKIQRTQQEDSAVYLCASSLKDRLTEAFFGQGTRLTVV.

The genes are TRBV12-3 or TRBV12-4 and TRBJ2-7, with a tentative D call TRBD2 (5 bases). The V gene lost 4 bases and the J gene lost 2 bases, with 9 bases spanning the gap. The CDR3 totals 13 residues. The CDR3 reads CASSYGIPYEQYF. The CDR3 DNA is TGTGCCAGCAGTTACGGGATACCCTACGAGCAGTACTTC.

The sample holds a few counts of this clone. The CDR3 protein is CASSLEGALTDTQYF. The CDR3 DNA is TGTGCCAGCAGCTTAGAGGGGGCGCTGACAGATACGCAGTATTTT. V gene TRBV7-8 combines with J gene TRBJ2-3; 7 bases match TRBD1. CDR3 size: 15 residues. With V trimmed by 1 base and J by 3 bases, 4 bases remained unmatched. In germline, CDR1 is SGHVS, CDR2 FQNEAQ.

The chain employs TRBV7-8 and TRBJ1-4; 7 nucleotides match TRBD1. Germline CDR1 SGHVS, CDR2 FQNEAQ. The CDR3 length is 15 residues. The trim removed 1 base at V and 10 bases at J, leaving 9 bases unmatched. The CDR3 is CASSLEGAGFGKLFF. The CDR3 DNA sequence: TGTGCCAGCAGCTTAGAGGGGGCAGGTTTCGGAAAACTGTTTTTT. The whole variable domain, remainder taken from reference TRBV7-8 and TRBJ1-4, is GAGVSQSPRYKVAKRGQDVALRCDPISGHVSLFWYQQALGQGPEFLTYFQNEAQLDKSGLPSDRFFAERPEGSVSTLKIQRTQQEDSAVYLCASSLEGAGFGKLFFGSGTQLSVL.

This chain uses TRBV12-5 with TRBJ2-7, with 7 positions matching TRBD2. Germline V CDR1 and CDR2: LGHNT, FRNRAP. V lost 3 bases, J lost 6 bases, and 5 bases stayed unmatched. The CDR3 extends over 13 amino acids. The CDR3 region has the DNA TGTGCTAGTGGTTTTGGGGGGGTCTTCGAGCAGTACTTC. This encodes CASGFGGVFEQYF.

The rearrangement joins TRBV19 to TRBJ2-7, with D tentatively TRBD2 (5 bases). The V and J ends lost 3 bases and 6 bases respectively, with 15 bases between them. The CDR3 runs to 14 residues. Germline CDR1 is LNHDA and CDR2 is SQIVND (reference sequence). CDR3 sequence (DNA): TGTGCCAGTAGTATTAATGACGGGGTGAGCGAGCAGTACTTC. Translation: CASSINDGVSEQYF.

This clone was detected once. This chain links TRBV18 with TRBJ2-3; possibly TRBD1 for D (7 bases). Germline CDR1 is KGHSH and CDR2 is LQKENI. The germline V and J ends were trimmed by 8 bases and 2 bases, with 17 bases remaining between them. CDR3 length equals 15 residues. The CDR3 loop reads CASQGPGGTTDTQYF. The CDR3 nucleotides are TGTGCCAGCCAGGGACCAGGGGGGACCACAGATACGCAGTATTTT. The variable domain in full, completed from reference TRBV18 and TRBJ2-3, reads NAGVMQNPRHLVRRRGQEARLRCSPMKGHSHVYWYRQLPEEGLKFMVYLQKENIIDESGMPKERFSAEFPKEGPSILRIQQVVRGDSAAYFCASQGPGGTTDTQYFGPGTRLTVL.

The V and J genes are TRBV11-3 and TRBJ2-7; 11 positions match TRBD1. Germline assignment: CDR1 SGHNT and CDR2 YENEEA. After removal of 5 bases from V and 4 bases from J, the junction contained 7 bases not matched to a gene. The CDR3 spans 15 residues. The CDR3 spells CASSHAGTGGYEQYF. Here the CDR3 DNA reads TGTGCCAGCAGCCACGCCGGGACAGGGGGATACGAGCAGTACTTC.

V gene TRBV6-5 combines with J gene TRBJ2-7; 9 nucleotides align to TRBD1. V trimming: 3 bases; J trimming: 5 bases; junction bases outside the gene matches: 5. Germline lookup yields CDR1 MNHEY and CDR2 SVGAGI. This CDR3 comprises 14 residues. The CDR3 reads CASSYSQGANEQYF. CDR3 bases: TGTGCCAGCAGTTATTCACAGGGGGCGAACGAGCAGTACTTC.

The gene calls are TRBV11-3 and TRBJ1-2; the match to TRBD1 covers 8 bases. The germline V gene has CDR1 SGHNT and CDR2 YENEEA. This CDR3 has 13 amino acids. V lost 4 bases to trimming and J lost 6 bases; unmatched junction nucleotides: 4. Here the CDR3 reads CASSSGQGDGYTF. CDR3 nucleotides: TGTGCCAGCAGCTCCGGACAGGGTGATGGCTACACCTTC.

There are a few counts of this clone. The CDR3 here is CASSLARLNYEQYF. The DNA for the CDR3 is TGTGCCAGCAGCTTAGCGCGGCTCAACTACGAGCAGTACTTC. The gene calls are TRBV11-2 and TRBJ2-7, with D unresolved. The CDR3 contains 14 residues. With 1 base removed from V and 3 bases from J, the gap between germline ends came to 10 bases. From germline, CDR1 is SGHAT and CDR2 FQNNGV. Complete variable domain (other parts from reference TRBV11-2 and TRBJ2-7): EAGVAQSPRYKIIEKRQSVAFWCNPISGHATLYWYQQILGQGPKLLIQFQNNGVVDDSQLPKDRFSAERLKGVDSTLKIQPAKLEDSAVYLCASSLARLNYEQYFGPGTRLTVT.

Here the CDR3 DNA reads TGTGCCAGCAGCAGAGGTGGGTTCTCCTACGAGCAGTACTTC. It translates to CASSRGGFSYEQYF. The gene calls are TRBV3-1 (or the pseudogene TRBV3-2) and TRBJ2-7; D is unclear. V gave up 5 bases and J gave up 0 bases, with 11 bases separating them. Looked up from germline, CDR1 is LGHDT and CDR2 is YNNKEL (reference sequence). This CDR3 contains 14 residues.

The chain recombines TRBV6-5 with TRBJ1-1; D is possibly TRBD1 (5 bases). V was trimmed by 7 bases and J by 11 bases, leaving 17 bases between them. The CDR3 has 12 amino acids. CDR1 and CDR2 from the germline V gene are MNHEY and SVGAGI. The CDR3 coding sequence is TGTGCCAGCACCAAGGGCAGGGCAGGTGCTTTCTTT. Residues: CASTKGRAGAFF.

The DNA for the CDR3 is TGTGCCAGCAGTTCCTACTGGACAAGCAGCAATGGCTACACCTTC. Translation gives CASSSYWTSSNGYTF. The chain employs TRBV27 and TRBJ1-2; a possible D gene is TRBD1 (5 bases). Looked up from germline, CDR1 is MNHEY and CDR2 is SMNVEV (reference sequence). The CDR3 is made up of 15 amino acids. Trimming removed 4 bases at V and 6 bases at J, with 18 bases between.

V and J are TRBV10-1 and TRBJ2-3; 10 positions agree with TRBD2. The V gene end was trimmed by 0 bases and the J gene end by 2 bases; junction bases not matched to a gene: 2. The CDR3 loop spans 16 amino acids. The germline V gene encodes CDR1 WNHNN and CDR2 SYGVQD (reference sequence). CDR3 DNA sequence: TGCGCCAGCAGTGAGTCCCTAGCGGGAGACACAGATACGCAGTATTTT. The encoded protein is CASSESLAGDTDTQYF.

In this sample, this clone turned up many times. The chain couples TRBV5-1 to TRBJ2-7, with 10 bases matching TRBD2. Germline-derived CDR1 and CDR2 are SGHRS and YFSETQ. This CDR3 spans 14 amino acids. J gave up 4 bases and V 3 bases, and 4 bases lay outside the gene matches. CDR3 amino acids: CASSSSGSAYEQYF. In DNA form, the CDR3 reads TGCGCCAGCAGCTCTAGCGGGAGTGCATACGAGCAGTACTTC.

A few counts support this clone. The CDR3 loop reads CASSAGTASGNSPLHF. The CDR3 coding sequence is TGTGCCAGCAGTGCAGGGACAGCAAGTGGGAATTCACCCCTCCACTTT. The chain recombines TRBV6-6 with TRBJ1-6, with 7 bases aligning to TRBD1. Germline CDR1 MNHNY, CDR2 SVGAGI (reference sequence). The J segment lost 7 bases and the V segment lost 5 bases, leaving 11 bases of the junction unmatched. The CDR3 is made up of 16 amino acids.

The V gene is TRBV19, the J gene TRBJ1-2, with 11 bases fitting TRBD1. CDR1 LNHDA and CDR2 SQIVND come from the germline V gene (reference sequence). The CDR3 is 14 residues long. Losses at the gene ends were 3 bases for V and 8 bases for J; bases not matched to a gene: 5. Here the CDR3 reads CASSIGQGARGYTF. CDR3 nucleotide sequence: TGTGCCAGTAGTATCGGACAGGGGGCGCGGGGCTACACCTTC.

The chain joins TRBV12-3 or TRBV12-4 to TRBJ1-2; D remains unclear. Trimming pared 10 bases from V and 7 bases from J, leaving 19 bases between. This CDR3 comprises 13 residues. CDR3 bases: TGTGCCACCCTCCCCGGAGGTCCTGGTGGCTACACCTTC. Protein product: CATLPGGPGGYTF.

This rearrangement joins TRBV7-6 to TRBJ1-2; the match to TRBD1 covers 11 bases. The germline V gene encodes CDR1 SGHVS and CDR2 FNYEAQ. The CDR3 contains 15 residues. The trim removed 8 bases at V and 2 bases at J, leaving 7 bases unmatched. The CDR3 reads CASGQGASGNYGYTF. CDR3 DNA: TGTGCCAGCGGACAGGGGGCCTCGGGGAACTATGGCTACACCTTC.

CDR3 nucleotides: TGTGCCACCAGTGATTTACGTAGCGGGAGGGGAAATGAGCAGTTCTTC. It encodes CATSDLRSGRGNEQFF. This chain joins TRBV24-1 and TRBJ2-1; 11 nucleotides align to TRBD2. This CDR3 comprises 16 residues. J lost 7 bases, V lost 1 base, and 5 bases had no gene match. The germline V gene has CDR1 KGHDR and CDR2 SFDVKD.

The chain combines TRBV27 with TRBJ1-1; D is unclear. The CDR3 covers 11 residues. Germline CDR1 and CDR2: MNHEY and SMNVEV (reference sequence). The V gene lost 7 bases and the J gene lost 10 bases, with 13 bases spanning the gap. CDR3 nucleotides: TGTGCCAGCAAAGGAGGTGGTGGAGCTTTCTTT. Protein sequence: CASKGGGGAFF.

CDR3: CASRSGLTEAFF. CDR3 coding DNA: TGTGCCAGCAGATCTGGACTAACTGAAGCTTTCTTT. The chain joins TRBV6-5 to TRBJ1-1, with no clear D. The CDR3 is made up of 12 amino acids. With 6 bases removed from V and 5 bases from J, the gap between germline ends came to 10 bases. CDR1 and CDR2 (germline): MNHEY, SVGAGI.

The rearrangement uses TRBV7-8 and TRBJ1-5; D remains unclear. Trimming removed 5 bases at V and 5 bases at J, with 13 bases between. The CDR3 consists of 14 residues. Germline V gene data show CDR1 as SGHVS and CDR2 as FQNEAQ. CDR3 nucleotides: TGTGCCAGCAGCCACGCCGCAGGTTATCAGCCCCAGCATTTT. Translation gives CASSHAAGYQPQHF.

The genes are TRBV28 and TRBJ1-3, with 7 positions matching TRBD1. V gave up 6 bases and J gave up 5 bases; unmatched junction bases: 7. CDR1 is MDHEN, CDR2 SYDVKM, per germline. The CDR3 sequence is 14 residues long. The CDR3 nucleotides read TGTGCCAGCAGCCTATCAGGGGGTAGAAACACCATATATTTT. Its translation is CASSLSGGRNTIYF. Supplemented by reference TRBV28 and TRBJ1-3, the full variable domain reads DVKVTQSSRYLVKRTGEKVFLECVQDMDHENMFWYRQDPGLGLRLIYFSYDVKMKEKGDIPEGYSVSREKKERFSLILESASTNQTSMYLCASSLSGGRNTIYFGEGSWLTVV.